This T cell receptor beta chain was captured by sequencing in a study of CD8+CD57+ T cells in acquired aplastic anemia. Study-wide points: There were roughly 30 CD8+ CDR3 sequences that occurred in both patients and controls. The CD8+ Simpson's diversity of patients and controls was not significantly different.

Germline V gives CDR1 MNHEY, CDR2 SMNVEV (reference sequence). V was clipped by 6 bases and J by 5 bases; unmatched bases: 8. The CDR3 extends over 14 amino acids. About this clonotype: The target antigen is unknown.

Profiling that covered TCR beta VDJ and CDR3 relied on genomic DNA as its template. TCRdb called the reads again in MiXCR, with one record for every CDR3 protein. Of around 180,000 distinct CDR3 sequences detected, 48% appear once; the ten largest clones hold approximately 12%. CD8+CD57+ cell expansion, shown by flow cytometry, had occurred in the patients selected for sequencing. In all patients, the disease was severe acquired aplastic anemia. No therapy had been given to the patients at the time of blood sampling. The chain carries TRBV27 and TRBJ2-5; 8 nucleotides match TRBD1. Source material: sorted CD4+, CD8+, or CD8+CD57+ T cells (not recorded which) from PBMCs. The receptor comes from a human donor with aplastic anemia. CDR3 amino acids: CASRLQGARETQYF. The DNA for the CDR3 is TGTGCCAGCAGGCTGCAGGGGGCACGGGAGACCCAGTACTTC.